The 17 T cell receptor beta chains given below trace back to one sample, sequenced in a study of T cell repertoires in cytomegalovirus infection. MiXCR was run by TCRdb on the reads, yielding one entry per CDR3 protein. The table includes 300,000 to 400,000 distinct CDR3 sequences, 8% to 10% detected once. What was sequenced was PBMCs. Receptors originate from a human donor in good health (CMV status not recorded). Some clones in this sample may be carry-over from other donors' samples.

The rearrangement joins TRBV7-9 to TRBJ2-3; weak D call: TRBD2 (5 bases). CDR1 and CDR2 (germline): SEHNR, FQNEAQ (reference sequence). The CDR3 consists of 13 residues. The germline V and J ends were trimmed by 5 bases and 6 bases, with 12 bases remaining between them. For the CDR3, the DNA is TGTGCCAGCAGCCCGTGGACTGTGGATACGCAGTATTTT. Its translation is CASSPWTVDTQYF.

This clonotype has ten or more counts. This chain links TRBV6-5 with TRBJ2-2; D ambiguous. CDR3 length equals 14 residues. The V gene lost 4 bases and the J gene lost 2 bases, with 8 bases spanning the gap. Per the germline V gene, CDR1 is MNHEY and CDR2 is SVGAGI. The CDR3 coding sequence is TGTGCCAGCAGTTTGACGAGAAACACCGGGGAGCTGTTTTTT. It yields the protein CASSLTRNTGELFF.

The chain joins TRBV24-1 to TRBJ2-2; TRBD2 agrees at 8 bases. Germline V gives CDR1 KGHDR, CDR2 SFDVKD. V gave up 8 bases and J gave up 4 bases; unmatched junction bases: 5. This CDR3 is built from 14 residues. CDR3 sequence reads: CATKSGRATGELFF. The CDR3, as DNA: TGTGCCACCAAAAGCGGGAGAGCCACCGGGGAGCTGTTTTTT.

This clonotype was observed a few times. The rearrangement joins TRBV11-2 to TRBJ2-7; D gene uncertain. The CDR3 length is 14 residues. V was pared by 1 base and J by 3 bases, with 10 bases between. The germline V gene encodes CDR1 SGHAT and CDR2 FQNNGV. DNA of the CDR3: TGTGCCAGCAGCTTAGCACCGCGAGACTACGAGCAGTACTTC. This encodes CASSLAPRDYEQYF.

The V and J genes are TRBV12-3 or TRBV12-4 and TRBJ2-5, with D perhaps TRBD2 (6 bases). Trimming left V 2 bases short and J 7 bases short, with 11 bases between. This CDR3 has 13 amino acids. CDR3 in DNA: TGTGCCAGCAGTTTACTGCGGGGCGGGACCCAGTACTTC. The encoded protein is CASSLLRGGTQYF.

This clonotype was observed at least ten times. The chain recombines TRBV7-2 with TRBJ2-1; 7 bases are a match to TRBD2. After removal of 6 bases from V and 0 bases from J, the junction contained 5 bases not matched to a gene. The germline gives CDR1 SGHTA, CDR2 FQGNSA. The CDR3 loop spans 15 amino acids. CDR3 coding DNA: TGTGCCAGCAGGACTAGCCCAGGCTCCTACAATGAGCAGTTCTTC. Its translation is CASRTSPGSYNEQFF.

This clonotype was counted only a few times. V is TRBV12-3 or TRBV12-4 and J is TRBJ1-2; perhaps TRBD1 as D (6 bases). This CDR3 has 12 residues. Deletions cut 8 bases from V and 8 bases from J, with 15 bases between. In nucleotides, the CDR3 is TGTGCCAGCTCCGGGAACAGGGCAGGCTACACCTTC. This codes for CASSGNRAGYTF.

The V gene is TRBV7-6, the J gene TRBJ1-1; 9 bases align to TRBD1. Trimming removed 5 bases from V and 8 bases from J; junction bases left unmatched: 6. The CDR3 has 13 residues. Germline V gene sequence: CDR1 SGHVS, CDR2 FNYEAQ. Here the CDR3 reads CASSPRTGVEAFF. The CDR3 bases are TGTGCCAGCAGCCCCCGGACAGGGGTCGAAGCTTTCTTT.

The chain is built from TRBV19 and TRBJ1-2; 8 positions match TRBD1. V was clipped by 4 bases and J by 9 bases; unmatched bases: 10. The CDR3 covers 14 residues. Germline CDR1 reads LNHDA; CDR2 reads SQIVND (reference sequence). Written as DNA, the CDR3 is TGTGCCAGTAGTACCCCGGACAGGGCTAGTAGCTACACCTTC. Protein: CASSTPDRASSYTF.

This clonotype turned up a few times. CDR3 in amino acids: CSASYPGLPYNEQFF. The CDR3 bases are TGCAGTGCTAGCTACCCGGGACTACCTTACAATGAGCAGTTCTTC. The rearrangement uses TRBV20-1 and TRBJ2-1, with 7 bases aligning to TRBD2. This CDR3 is built from 15 residues. J was trimmed by 4 bases and V by 3 bases; bases with no gene match: 9. Germline V gene sequence: CDR1 DFQATT, CDR2 SNEGSKA (reference sequence).

This clonotype was counted many times. This chain uses TRBV7-2 with TRBJ2-1; TRBD2 matches at 14 bases. Per the germline V gene, CDR1 is SGHTA and CDR2 is FQGNSA. The CDR3 totals 16 residues. V trimming: 5 bases; J trimming: 10 bases; junction bases outside the gene matches: 10. The CDR3 sequence: CASSLGTSGGQLEQFF. In DNA, the CDR3 is TGTGCCAGCAGCCTCGGGACTAGCGGGGGACAACTCGAGCAGTTCTTC.

J is TRBJ1-1 and V is TRBV12-3 or TRBV12-4; unclear D gene. CDR3 length: 14 residues. Deletions cut 3 bases from V and 5 bases from J, with 13 bases between. CDR3: CASSFASTGTEAFF. In nucleotides, the CDR3 is TGTGCCAGCAGTTTCGCATCGACGGGAACTGAAGCTTTCTTT.

This clonotype was found a few times. The genes are TRBV6-5 and TRBJ2-1, with D perhaps TRBD1 (5 bases). Trimming pared 5 bases from V and 0 bases from J, leaving 11 bases between. Germline CDR1 reads MNHEY; CDR2 reads SVGAGI. CDR3 length: 15 amino acids. CDR3 coding DNA: TGTGCCAGCAGTAATGGACAAATCTCCTACAATGAGCAGTTCTTC. It specifies CASSNGQISYNEQFF.

This clonotype was seen many times. The CDR3 DNA is TGTGCCAGCAGCTTAGTACCGGGGGCGAACACTGAAGCTTTCTTT. It is translated as CASSLVPGANTEAFF. The chain combines TRBV7-2 with TRBJ1-1; D possibly corresponds to TRBD1 (6 bases). Germline lookup yields CDR1 SGHTA and CDR2 FQGNSA. V shed 1 base and J shed 1 base, with 10 bases lying between them. CDR3 size: 15 residues. The whole variable domain, remainder taken from reference TRBV7-2 and TRBJ1-1, is GAGVSQSPSNKVTEKGKDVELRCDPISGHTALYWYRQSLGQGLEFLIYFQGNSAPDKSGLPSDRFSAERTGGSVSTLTIQRTQQEDSAVYLCASSLVPGANTEAFFGQGTRLTVV.

Here the CDR3 DNA reads TGTGCCACCAGCAGACCGACAGGTCCCGATACGCAGTATTTT. Amino acids: CATSRPTGPDTQYF. The chain recombines TRBV15 with TRBJ2-3; perhaps TRBD1 as D (6 bases). Germline V gene sequence: CDR1 LNHNV, CDR2 YYDKDF (reference sequence). The CDR3 extends over 14 amino acids. V was trimmed by 2 bases and J by 6 bases, leaving 12 bases between them.

The chain employs TRBV27 and TRBJ1-2; the match to TRBD1 covers 9 bases. CDR1 is MNHEY, CDR2 SMNVEV, per germline (reference sequence). The CDR3 runs to 12 residues. The V segment lost 8 bases and the J segment 6 bases; nucleotides outside the gene matches: 4. This CDR3 reads CASGTGGHGYTF. CDR3 coding DNA: TGTGCCAGCGGTACAGGGGGCCATGGCTACACCTTC.

This chain connects TRBV15 to TRBJ2-1, with a tentative D call TRBD1 (5 bases). Germline V CDR1 and CDR2: LNHNV, YYDKDF (reference sequence). The CDR3 sequence is 14 residues long. V was clipped by 0 bases and J by 6 bases, with 9 bases between them. The CDR3 loop reads CATSREGVGNEQFF. The CDR3 DNA reads TGTGCCACCAGCAGAGAAGGGGTCGGCAATGAGCAGTTCTTC.